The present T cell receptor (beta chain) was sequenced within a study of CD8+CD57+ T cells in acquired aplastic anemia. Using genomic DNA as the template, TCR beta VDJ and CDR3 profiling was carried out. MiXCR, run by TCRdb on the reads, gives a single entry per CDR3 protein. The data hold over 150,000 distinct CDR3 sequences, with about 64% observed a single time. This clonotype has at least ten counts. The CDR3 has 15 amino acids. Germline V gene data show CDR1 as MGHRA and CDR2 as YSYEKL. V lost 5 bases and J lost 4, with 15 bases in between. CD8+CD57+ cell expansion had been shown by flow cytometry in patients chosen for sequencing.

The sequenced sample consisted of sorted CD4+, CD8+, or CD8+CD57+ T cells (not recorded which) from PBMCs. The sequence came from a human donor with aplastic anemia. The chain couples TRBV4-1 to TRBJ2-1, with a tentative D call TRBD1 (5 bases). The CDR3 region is CASSYDRALYNEQFF. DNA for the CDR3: TGCGCCAGCAGCTACGACAGAGCTTTGTACAATGAGCAGTTCTTC.